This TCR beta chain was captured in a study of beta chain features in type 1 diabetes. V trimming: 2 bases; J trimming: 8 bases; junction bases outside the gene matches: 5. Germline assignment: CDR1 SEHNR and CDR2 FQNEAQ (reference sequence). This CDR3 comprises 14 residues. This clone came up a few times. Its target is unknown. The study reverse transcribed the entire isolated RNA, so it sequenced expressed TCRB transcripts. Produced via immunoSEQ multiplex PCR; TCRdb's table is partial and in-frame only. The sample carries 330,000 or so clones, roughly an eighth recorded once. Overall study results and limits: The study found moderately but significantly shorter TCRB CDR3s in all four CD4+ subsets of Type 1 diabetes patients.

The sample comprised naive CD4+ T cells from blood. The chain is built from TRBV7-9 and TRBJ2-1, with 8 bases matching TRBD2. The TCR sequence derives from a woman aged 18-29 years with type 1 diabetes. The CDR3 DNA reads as TGTGCCAGCAGCTTACGGAGCGGGAGCGATGAGCAGTTCTTC. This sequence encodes CASSLRSGSDEQFF.